A single sample is the source of the 4 T cell receptor beta chains below, sequenced in a study of early T cells in non-severe SARS-CoV-2 infection. TCRdb analysed the 5' RACE reads with MiXCR anew, one entry per CDR3 protein. The sample lists about 80,000 distinct CDR3 sequences, more than 4% seen once, with under 8% in the top ten. The source was whole blood, collected at baseline. The receptors stem from an adult who was a healthcare worker with PCR-confirmed SARS-CoV-2 infection or an uninfected control (not recorded which).

This clonotype showed up many times. The chain employs TRBV14 and TRBJ1-5; D ambiguous. This CDR3 has 13 residues. Trimming took 0 bases from V and 3 from J, leaving 3 bases between them. Germline lookup yields CDR1 SGHDN and CDR2 FVKESK. The CDR3 DNA is TGTGCCAGCAGCCAAGACCACAATCAGCCCCAGCATTTT. Protein product: CASSQDHNQPQHF.

V gene TRBV7-2 combines with J gene TRBJ2-7; D is possibly TRBD2 (6 bases). This CDR3 region has 12 residues. The V end was cut by 2 bases, the J end by 10 bases, with 12 bases between. Looked up from germline, CDR1 is SGHTA and CDR2 is FQGNSA. Here the CDR3 DNA reads TGTGCCAGCAGCTTATACAGCGGGCCCCAGTACTTC. Translation gives CASSLYSGPQYF.

In its sample, this clonotype was seen a few times. The chain has TRBV6-6 and TRBJ1-5; 9 positions agree with TRBD1. V lost 4 bases and J lost 6; bases outside the gene matches: 7. In germline, CDR1 is MNHNY, CDR2 SVGAGI (reference sequence). CDR3 size: 15 residues. CDR3 sequence: CASSLRQGGGQPQHF. The CDR3 DNA follows: TGTGCCAGCAGTTTGAGACAGGGGGGCGGTCAGCCCCAGCATTTT.

This clonotype has only a few counts. V usage is TRBV20-1 and J usage is TRBJ2-3; D not certain. Germline lookup yields CDR1 DFQATT and CDR2 SNEGSKA (reference sequence). This CDR3 contains 13 residues. Trimming took off 1 base at V and 3 bases at J, with 8 bases between the two ends. CDR3 in DNA: TGCAGTGCTAGAGTCCCCGGGACAGATACGCAGTATTTT. Translated, it gives CSARVPGTDTQYF.